This T cell receptor beta chain was captured in a study of identifying expanded T cells in peripheral blood. Here immunoSEQ multiplex PCR was the method, and the copy in TCRdb shows in-frame clones only, minus some. Of some 81,000 clones in the sample, 84% are singletons; the top ten hold around 19%. The CDR3 contains 17 residues. V was pared by 0 bases and J by 0 bases, with 12 bases between. CDR1 and CDR2 from the germline V gene are LNHNV and YYDKDF (reference sequence). Sequences were obtained from blood. The TCR comes from a person between 18 and 70 years old in good health. The chain combines TRBV15 with TRBJ1-3; D is unclear. The CDR3 DNA sequence: TGTGCCACCAGCAGAGAATATATGAGATACTCTGGAAACACCATATATTTT. Encoded protein: CATSREYMRYSGNTIYF.